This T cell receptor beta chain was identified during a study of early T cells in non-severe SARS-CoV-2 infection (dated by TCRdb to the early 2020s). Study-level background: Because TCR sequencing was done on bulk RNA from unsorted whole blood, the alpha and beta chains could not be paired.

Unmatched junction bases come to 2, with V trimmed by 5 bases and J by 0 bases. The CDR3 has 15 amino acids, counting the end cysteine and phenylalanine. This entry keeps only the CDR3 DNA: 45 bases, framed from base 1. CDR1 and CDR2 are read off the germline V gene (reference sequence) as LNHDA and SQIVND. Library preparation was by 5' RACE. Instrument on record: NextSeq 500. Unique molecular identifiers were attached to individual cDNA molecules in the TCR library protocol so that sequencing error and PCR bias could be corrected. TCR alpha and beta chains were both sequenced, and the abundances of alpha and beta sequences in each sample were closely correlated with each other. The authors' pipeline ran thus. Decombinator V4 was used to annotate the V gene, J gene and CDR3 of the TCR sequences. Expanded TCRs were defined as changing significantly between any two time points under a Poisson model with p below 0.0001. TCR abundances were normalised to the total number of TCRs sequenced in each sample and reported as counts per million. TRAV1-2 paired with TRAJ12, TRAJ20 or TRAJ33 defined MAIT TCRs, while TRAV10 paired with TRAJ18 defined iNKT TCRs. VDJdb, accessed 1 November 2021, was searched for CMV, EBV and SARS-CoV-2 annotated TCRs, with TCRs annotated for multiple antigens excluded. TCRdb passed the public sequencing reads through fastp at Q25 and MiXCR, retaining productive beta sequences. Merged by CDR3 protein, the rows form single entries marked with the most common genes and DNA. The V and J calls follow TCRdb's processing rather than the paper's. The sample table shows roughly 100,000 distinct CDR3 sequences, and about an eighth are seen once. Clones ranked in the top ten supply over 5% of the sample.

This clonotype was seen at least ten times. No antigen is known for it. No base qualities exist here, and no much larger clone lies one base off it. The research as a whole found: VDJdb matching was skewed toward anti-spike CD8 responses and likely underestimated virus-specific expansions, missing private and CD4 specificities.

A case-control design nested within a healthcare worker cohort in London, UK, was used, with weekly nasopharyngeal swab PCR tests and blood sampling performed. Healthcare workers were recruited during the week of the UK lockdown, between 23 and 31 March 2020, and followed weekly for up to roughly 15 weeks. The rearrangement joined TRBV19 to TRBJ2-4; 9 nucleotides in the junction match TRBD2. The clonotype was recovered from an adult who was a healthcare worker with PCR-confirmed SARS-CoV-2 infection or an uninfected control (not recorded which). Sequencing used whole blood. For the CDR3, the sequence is CASSGLALAKNIQYF. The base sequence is TGTGCCAGTAGTGGACTAGCGCTAGCCAAAAACATTCAGTACTTC.